Each of the 2 T cell receptor beta chains below was sequenced from the same sample in a study of sequential checkpoint blockade in melanoma. Only in-frame clones appear in the TCRdb table, and some are missing; sequencing was by immunoSEQ multiplex PCR. The sample has fewer than 25,000 clones, 80% to 90% seen once. Treatment reported: randomized to nivolumab then ipilimumab (arm A) or the reverse (arm B). The sample consisted of CD8+ T cells sorted from blood (inferred from file names), taken from a patient given nivolumab and ipilimumab in sequence. These TCRs come from a human donor with melanoma.

This clone is medium-sized (0.01 to 0.1%) in the sample. V gene TRBV5-6 combines with J gene TRBJ1-2; possible D gene TRBD1, 5 bases. Per the germline V gene, CDR1 is SGHDT and CDR2 is YYEEEE. V lost 3 bases to trimming and J lost 9 bases, with 9 bases between them. The CDR3 has 11 amino acids. CDR3 DNA: TGTGCCAGCAGCTACGACAGAAGCTACACCTTC. This translates into CASSYDRSYTF.

This clone was counted a single time. The chain carries TRBV11-3 and TRBJ2-7; 9 nucleotides align to TRBD1. Per the germline V gene, CDR1 is SGHNT and CDR2 is YENEEA. V gave up 10 bases and J gave up 3 bases; unmatched junction bases: 7. The CDR3 is 13 residues long. The CDR3 coding sequence is TGTGCCAAGGGGACAGGGTCACTCTACGAGCAGTACTTC. As protein: CAKGTGSLYEQYF. The whole variable domain, remainder taken from reference TRBV11-3 and TRBJ2-7, is EAGVVQSPRYKIIEKKQPVAFWCNPISGHNTLYWYLQNLGQGPELLIRYENEEAVDDSQLPKDRFSAERLKGVDSTLKIQPAELGDSAVYLCAKGTGSLYEQYFGPGTRLTVT.